This T cell receptor beta chain was sequenced during a study of blood T cell repertoires in COVID-19 (dated by TCRdb to the early 2020s). Study-wide context: The collaborator samples originated in the United States, Italy and Spain and spanned the acute and convalescent phases of COVID-19. The material from the prospective study consisted of cDNA or gDNA derived from T cells, B-cell-depleted T cells, or PBMCs. Deeply sampled blood TCRbeta repertoires from subjects exposed to, actively infected with, or recovered from COVID-19 were included in the dataset. The repertoires were released in a freely available public database meant as a resource for research on the immune response to SARS-CoV-2. Samples came from the ongoing ImmuneRACE study (first 160 participants) plus 1,254 subjects from 6 global collaborators. Sample metadata almost always included a de-identified subject ID, COVID-19 status, age in years and sex. HLA class I and class II types, where available, came from metadata supplied by the sample provider rather than from assay-based typing. What the authors observed across the whole study: The amount of clinical and demographic metadata varied by source and participant and was provided uncurated.

About this clone: Its cognate antigen has yet to be identified. Within one base of it there is no much larger clone, and no base qualities were kept.

Each collaborating institution followed its own protocols to collect whole blood in K2EDTA tubes. Collaborator samples were shipped for TCRbeta analysis as frozen whole blood, isolated PBMCs, or DNA extracted from either sample type. TCRbeta CDR3 regions were amplified from genomic DNA using the immunoSEQ Assay, a bias-controlled multiplex PCR. Under the source paper's analysis protocol: Nucleated cell counts per sample were estimated from amplification of reference gene primers within the assay. To quantify the absolute abundance of each unique TCRbeta CDR3 rearrangement, sequence reads were collapsed and filtered. Productive Simpson clonality was computed per sample as the square root of Simpson's diversity index over productive rearrangements. What TCRdb holds here is the immuneACCESS table cut down to in-frame rearrangements. Part of the clones is not present; checked against another copy, under half of the missing clones reflect an unresolved V gene, and the others are unexplained. Clonal size and the V and J genes are those of that table, whereas D and trimming came from the DNA. Here the sample has 200,000 to 300,000 clones; approximately 86% occur a single time. Around 0.67% of the sample comes from the top ten.

After removal of 6 bases from V and 6 bases from J, the junction retains 11 bases not matched to a gene. CDR1 and CDR2 (LNHDA, SQIVND) derive from the germline V gene (reference sequence). Including the terminal cysteine and phenylalanine, the CDR3 comprises 14 residues. Only CDR3 DNA is held: 42 bases, read in frame from base 1. This sequence was found in a human donor in a cohort sampled during active COVID-19. In this chain, TRBV19 is recombined with TRBJ2-7; the central 7 bases match TRBD1. Sequenced material: peripheral blood. The CDR3 here reads CASSPDREIVEQYF. Here is the DNA: TGTGCCAGTAGCCCAGACAGGGAAATCGTCGAGCAGTACTTC.